The clone carrying this T cell receptor (beta chain) was seen repeatedly, ten times or more. MiXCR was run by TCRdb on the RT-PCR reads, yielding one entry per CDR3 protein. The repertoire includes fewer than 800,000 distinct CDR3 sequences, 12% to 15% of them detected once, and 3.6% sits in the top ten. Germline CDR1 and CDR2: LNHNV and YYDKDF (reference sequence). Between the trimmed V and J ends, which lost 0 bases and 12 bases, there was a span of 15 bases. CDR3 length equals 13 residues. The sequence was collected from a female donor in good health, serving as a healthy control. The genes are TRBV15 and TRBJ2-7; D perhaps matches TRBD1 (5 bases). The sample comprised memory CD4+ T cells from blood. The DNA for the CDR3 is TGTGCCACCAGCAGAGATCCGCAGGGTGGCAGGTACTTC. Its protein product is CATSRDPQGGRYF.